The 19 T cell receptor beta chains in this list originate from one sample, sequenced in a study of cytomegalovirus exposure and HLA in healthy donors. Repertoires were generated with immunoSEQ multiplex PCR, while TCRdb's copy carries only in-frame clones and drops some. The sample shows 120,000 to 150,000 clones, roughly 87% of them seen only once. The sample taken for sequencing was PBMCs. The receptors originated from a man aged 18 to 29 in good health and CMV-seropositive.

The chain joins TRBV29-1 to TRBJ2-3; 8 nucleotides agree with TRBD2. The CDR3 extends over 13 amino acids. J gave up 2 bases and V 4 bases, and 2 bases lay outside the gene matches. Germline CDR1 is SQVTM and CDR2 is ANQGSEA. The CDR3 DNA reads TGCAGCGTTGCGGGGGGGCCCACAGATACGCAGTATTTT. It yields the protein CSVAGGPTDTQYF.

The chain recombines TRBV28 with TRBJ2-3; D is unresolved. Germline V CDR1 and CDR2: MDHEN, SYDVKM. Between the trimmed V and J ends, which lost 3 bases and 3 bases, there was a span of 10 bases. This CDR3 has 14 residues. CDR3 in DNA: TGTGCCAGCAGTTTGGTTGGTGAGACAGATACGCAGTATTTT. Translation gives CASSLVGETDTQYF.

V usage is TRBV18 and J usage is TRBJ2-1; 9 nucleotides line up with TRBD1. Trimming at V came to 1 base and at J to 0 bases, leaving 4 bases not matched to a gene. From germline, CDR1 is KGHSH and CDR2 LQKENI. This CDR3 is built from 17 residues. The CDR3 loop is CASSPLPGQGSYNEQFF. CDR3 nucleotide sequence: TGTGCCAGCTCACCACTGCCGGGACAGGGCTCCTACAATGAGCAGTTCTTC.

The V gene is TRBV5-6, the J gene TRBJ1-5; the D is unclear. Trimming removed 2 bases at V and 4 bases at J, with 10 bases between. CDR1 SGHDT and CDR2 YYEEEE come from the germline V gene. The CDR3 consists of 14 residues. The CDR3 region has the DNA TGTGCCAGCAGCTTATTGTCGGGTAATCAGCCCCAGCATTTT. The encoded protein is CASSLLSGNQPQHF.

The chain carries TRBV7-3 and TRBJ2-1; the match to TRBD2 covers 12 bases. This CDR3 spans 15 amino acids. V lost 5 bases to trimming and J lost 2 bases; unmatched junction nucleotides: 1. In germline, CDR1 is SGHTA, CDR2 FQGTGA. The CDR3 nucleotides read TGTGCCAGCAGCCGGACTAGCGGGGCCTACAATGAGCAGTTCTTC. This translates into CASSRTSGAYNEQFF.

The gene calls are TRBV30 and TRBJ2-3; 7 nucleotides line up with TRBD1. The V and J ends lost 0 bases and 6 bases, in that order; junction bases with no gene match: 3. Germline CDR1 is GTSNPN and CDR2 is SVGIG (reference sequence). This CDR3 has 13 residues. CDR3 nucleotide sequence: TGTGCCTGGAGTGTACAGGGGTCCGATACGCAGTATTTT. Amino acid sequence: CAWSVQGSDTQYF.

J is TRBJ2-1 and V is TRBV9; the match to TRBD2 covers 11 bases. CDR3 length equals 16 residues. The germline gives CDR1 SGDLS, CDR2 YYNGEE. J gave up 9 bases and V 3 bases, and 11 bases lay outside the gene matches. The CDR3, as DNA: TGTGCCAGCAGCGCACCCCTTAGCGGGGGGGCGGGTGAGCAGTTCTTC. Amino acid sequence: CASSAPLSGGAGEQFF.

This sequence joins TRBV5-1 and TRBJ1-2, with 8 bases aligning to TRBD1. CDR1 and CDR2 (germline): SGHRS, YFSETQ. CDR3 length: 14 amino acids. Germline trimming cut 3 bases from V and 4 bases from J; bases unmatched to any gene: 5. CDR3 DNA sequence: TGCGCCAGCAGCTCTGGACAGGGCAGCTATGGCTACACCTTC. It yields the protein CASSSGQGSYGYTF. Using reference TRBV5-1 and TRBJ1-2 for the parts outside the CDR3, the full variable domain is KAGVTQTPRYLIKTRGQQVTLSCSPISGHRSVSWYQQTPGQGLQFLFEYFSETQRNKGNFPGRFSGRQFSNSRSEMNVSTLELGDSALYLCASSSGQGSYGYTFGSGTRLTVV.

This clone showed up just a few times. The chain links TRBV28 to TRBJ1-2; unclear D gene. Germline V gene data show CDR1 as MDHEN and CDR2 as SYDVKM. Deletions cut 5 bases from V and 2 bases from J, with 6 bases between. The CDR3 totals 12 residues. The CDR3 DNA reads TGTGCCAGCAGTGCGGTGAACTATGGCTACACCTTC. This sequence encodes CASSAVNYGYTF.

The chain employs TRBV2 and TRBJ1-2; perhaps TRBD1 as D (5 bases). Germline V lookup: CDR1 SNHLY, CDR2 FYNNEI. V was clipped by 2 bases and J by 4 bases, with 8 bases between them. This CDR3 comprises 13 residues. In nucleotides, the CDR3 is TGTGCCAGCAGTGAAACAGGCCCCTATGGCTACACCTTC. The encoded protein is CASSETGPYGYTF. The complete variable domain, with remaining parts taken from reference TRBV2 and TRBJ1-2, reads EPEVTQTPSHQVTQMGQEVILRCVPISNHLYFYWYRQILGQKVEFLVSFYNNEISEKSEIFDDQFSVERPDGSNFTLKIRSTKLEDSAMYFCASSETGPYGYTFGSGTRLTVV.

The chain employs TRBV28 and TRBJ2-2; D gene unclear. The germline V gene encodes CDR1 MDHEN and CDR2 SYDVKM. This CDR3 comprises 12 residues. The V end was cut by 7 bases, the J end by 2 bases, with 5 bases between. The CDR3 sequence is CASTINTGELFF. CDR3 DNA: TGTGCCAGCACCATTAACACCGGGGAGCTGTTTTTT.

This sequence joins TRBV27 and TRBJ2-7, with TRBD1 matching over 7 bases. Looked up from germline, CDR1 is MNHEY and CDR2 is SMNVEV (reference sequence). Trimming cost V 5 bases and J 3 bases; bases outside gene matches: 7. CDR3 size: 14 residues. DNA of the CDR3: TGTGCCAGCAGTGCCCAACAGGGGTACTACGAGCAGTACTTC. It encodes CASSAQQGYYEQYF.

This chain connects TRBV28 to TRBJ1-1; TRBD1 matches at 8 bases. V was clipped by 6 bases and J by 5 bases; unmatched bases: 8. Germline V gene sequence: CDR1 MDHEN, CDR2 SYDVKM. The CDR3 length is 14 residues. The DNA of the CDR3 is TGTGCCAGCAGCTCCAGGGGGCTACGGACTGAAGCTTTCTTT. It translates to CASSSRGLRTEAFF.

CDR3 protein: CASSLAGGSTLHF. The DNA for the CDR3 is TGCGCCAGCAGCTTGGCCGGGGGGTCAACCCTCCACTTT. V and J are TRBV5-1 and TRBJ1-6; D is perhaps TRBD1 (5 bases). This CDR3 comprises 13 residues. CDR1 is SGHRS and CDR2 is YFSETQ in the germline V gene. Trimming pared 0 bases from V and 14 bases from J, leaving 12 bases between. Full variable domain (remainder filled in from reference TRBV5-1 and TRBJ1-6): KAGVTQTPRYLIKTRGQQVTLSCSPISGHRSVSWYQQTPGQGLQFLFEYFSETQRNKGNFPGRFSGRQFSNSRSEMNVSTLELGDSALYLCASSLAGGSTLHFGNGTRLTVT.

The chain joins TRBV6-1 to TRBJ1-2; 8 bases fit TRBD1. V was clipped by 4 bases and J by 0 bases; unmatched bases: 4. The germline CDR1 and CDR2 sequences are MNHNS and SASEGT. There are 15 residues in the CDR3. The chain's CDR3 is CASSGTGQANYGYTF. In DNA, the CDR3 is TGTGCCAGCAGTGGGACAGGGCAGGCTAACTATGGCTACACCTTC.

The chain links TRBV5-4 to TRBJ2-7, with a tentative D call TRBD1 (6 bases). The CDR3 extends over 15 amino acids. Trimming took 4 bases from V and 2 from J, leaving 16 bases between them. The germline gives CDR1 SGHNT, CDR2 YYREEE (reference sequence). The CDR3 loop reads CASSPAGDRTYEQYF. The CDR3 region has the DNA TGTGCCAGCAGCCCGGCGGGTGACAGGACCTACGAGCAGTACTTC.

The chain is built from TRBV4-1 and TRBJ2-7, with D perhaps matching TRBD1 (5 bases). This CDR3 contains 15 residues. Germline assignment: CDR1 MGHRA and CDR2 YSYEKL. The ends were cut back, 0 bases at V and 4 bases at J, with 13 bases in the middle. CDR3 residues: CASSQELRDPYEQYF. The DNA for the CDR3 is TGCGCCAGCAGCCAAGAGCTCAGGGATCCTTACGAGCAGTACTTC.

V and J are TRBV5-6 and TRBJ1-5; 7 bases match TRBD1. This CDR3 contains 14 residues. V shed 2 bases and J 5 bases; nucleotides not matched to a gene: 4. The germline CDR1 and CDR2 sequences are SGHDT and YYEEEE. CDR3 protein: CASSFLGQHQPQHF. In DNA form, the CDR3 reads TGTGCCAGCAGCTTTCTGGGACAGCATCAGCCCCAGCATTTT. Combining the CDR3 with reference TRBV5-6 and TRBJ1-5 gives the whole variable domain DAGVTQSPTHLIKTRGQQVTLRCSPKSGHDTVSWYQQALGQGPQFIFQYYEEEERQRGNFPDRFSGHQFPNYSSELNVNALLLGDSALYLCASSFLGQHQPQHFGDGTRLSIL.

The sample holds a few counts of this clone. This chain connects TRBV11-2 to TRBJ1-3; D is perhaps TRBD1 (6 bases). The CDR3 is made up of 15 amino acids. Trimming took off 5 bases at V and 6 bases at J, with 17 bases between the two ends. Germline CDR1 SGHAT, CDR2 FQNNGV. CDR3 nucleotides: TGTGCCAGCAGCATAGGATCCGGGACATCAAACACCATATATTTT. This translates into CASSIGSGTSNTIYF.